These 13 T cell receptor beta chains were sequenced from one sample in a study of PD-1 blockade in classical Hodgkin lymphoma. Autologous stem cell transplantation was followed by relapse in every patient, and brentuximab vedotin exposure varied. TCRdb keeps only in-frame clones here, not all; method: immunoSEQ multiplex PCR. The table lists approximately 100,000 clones, roughly 92% of them singletons. The sample here was peripheral blood mononuclear cells (PBMCs), taken at baseline. Receptors originate from a human donor with classical Hodgkin lymphoma.

This chain uses TRBV27 with TRBJ2-7; 7 bases agree with TRBD1. V was clipped by 5 bases and J by 2 bases; unmatched bases: 3. The CDR3 spans 13 residues. Germline V CDR1 and CDR2: MNHEY, SMNVEV (reference sequence). CDR3 bases: TGTGCCAGCAGTCGGACAGGTACCTACGAGCAGTACTTC. Protein: CASSRTGTYEQYF.

This chain links TRBV6-5 with TRBJ2-2, with a possible D match to TRBD2 (5 bases). The germline V gene has CDR1 MNHEY and CDR2 SVGAGI. This CDR3 spans 16 amino acids. The V and J ends lost 0 bases and 7 bases respectively, with 15 bases between them. CDR3: CASSYSTQGLFGELFF. The DNA for the CDR3 is TGTGCCAGCAGTTACTCCACCCAAGGACTCTTCGGGGAGCTGTTTTTT.

The chain recombines TRBV10-3 with TRBJ2-5, with 9 bases aligning to TRBD1. The V gene's germline CDR1 is ENHRY and CDR2 SYGVKD. The CDR3 covers 13 residues. Germline trimming cut 6 bases from V and 4 bases from J; bases unmatched to any gene: 3. The CDR3 DNA reads as TGTGCCATCAGACAGGGGGCGGGAGAGACCCAGTACTTC. It is translated as CAIRQGAGETQYF.

V gene TRBV27 combines with J gene TRBJ2-5; TRBD1 matches at 7 bases. The J call is in doubt because the DNA end fits TRBJ2-7 better. The germline V gene has CDR1 MNHEY and CDR2 SMNVEV (reference sequence). This CDR3 comprises 15 residues. CDR3 nucleotides: TGTGCCAGCAGTGGCCGGACAGGTTCGCCCTACGAGCAGTACTTC. It encodes CASSGRTGSPYEQYF.

V is TRBV5-6 and J is TRBJ2-2, with 9 bases lining up with TRBD1. With V trimmed by 3 bases and J by 6 bases, 6 bases remained unmatched. The CDR3 is 15 residues long. Germline CDR1 reads SGHDT; CDR2 reads YYEEEE. Here the CDR3 reads CASSYGTGLPGELFF. DNA for the CDR3: TGTGCCAGCAGCTACGGGACAGGGTTACCCGGGGAGCTGTTTTTT.

The CDR3 here is CASSLYRGEKLFF. The DNA for the CDR3 is TGTGCCAGCAGTTTATACAGGGGTGAAAAACTGTTTTTT. The chain carries TRBV27 and TRBJ1-4; 7 positions agree with TRBD1. The CDR3 extends over 13 amino acids. Trimming removed 1 base from V and 7 bases from J; junction bases left unmatched: 0. Germline CDR1 MNHEY, CDR2 SMNVEV (reference sequence).

The V and J genes are TRBV9 and TRBJ2-3; 9 nucleotides align to TRBD1. This CDR3 comprises 15 residues. Trimming took 0 bases from V and 5 from J; bases not matched to a gene: 4. Germline CDR1 reads SGDLS; CDR2 reads YYNGEE. CDR3 nucleotide sequence: TGTGCCAGCAGCGTAGAGGGACAGGGTATAGATACGCAGTATTTT. Encoded protein: CASSVEGQGIDTQYF.

The rearrangement joins TRBV6-5 to TRBJ1-2, with D perhaps TRBD1 (5 bases). Germline loops: CDR1 MNHEY, CDR2 SVGAGI. Trimming took off 6 bases at V and 4 bases at J, with 15 bases between the two ends. The CDR3 covers 14 residues. CDR3 sequence (DNA): TGTGCCAGCAGACGACGGGAGGGGACCTATGGCTACACCTTC. Protein: CASRRREGTYGYTF.

The V and J genes are TRBV11-2 and TRBJ2-7; 8 nucleotides align to TRBD2. The CDR3 is 16 amino acids. The trim removed 1 base at V and 5 bases at J, leaving 10 bases unmatched. Germline V gene data show CDR1 as SGHAT and CDR2 as FQNNGV. The CDR3 region has the DNA TGTGCCAGCAGCTTAGGTTTGGTCGGGGGGGCGAACGAGCAGTACTTC. Translation gives CASSLGLVGGANEQYF.

The chain joins TRBV28 to TRBJ2-2; 7 nucleotides agree with TRBD2. There are 14 residues in the CDR3. CDR1 is MDHEN, CDR2 SYDVKM, per germline. The junction had 9 bases not matched to a gene; V was cut back by 4 bases and J by 10 bases. CDR3 sequence reads: CASSSGGWAQELFF. CDR3 DNA: TGTGCCAGCAGTTCCGGGGGGTGGGCCCAGGAGCTGTTTTTT. The whole variable domain, filled in from reference TRBV28 and TRBJ2-2, reads DVKVTQSSRYLVKRTGEKVFLECVQDMDHENMFWYRQDPGLGLRLIYFSYDVKMKEKGDIPEGYSVSREKKERFSLILESASTNQTSMYLCASSSGGWAQELFFGEGSRLTVL.

The J gene is TRBJ1-1, the V gene TRBV11-2; TRBD1 is a possible D gene (5 bases). Germline CDR1 reads SGHAT; CDR2 reads FQNNGV. The V gene lost 0 bases and the J gene lost 10 bases, with 21 bases spanning the gap. The CDR3 has 16 amino acids. CDR3 coding DNA: TGTGCCAGCAGCTTAGATTTATTAAGGGGCCGATGGGGAGCTTTCTTT. Translated: CASSLDLLRGRWGAFF.

J is TRBJ2-7 and V is TRBV10-2; the D is unclear. The V gene lost 2 bases and the J gene lost 5 bases, with 7 bases spanning the gap. The CDR3 extends over 12 amino acids. Germline V CDR1 and CDR2: WSHSY, SAAADI. CDR3 sequence (DNA): TGCGCCAGCAGTGAGCTTGACGACGAGCAGTACTTC. Amino acids: CASSELDDEQYF.

The gene calls are TRBV7-7 and TRBJ2-3; 10 bases fit TRBD2. The junction had 11 bases not matched to a gene; V was cut back by 6 bases and J by 2 bases. The length of the CDR3 is 17 residues. Germline V CDR1 and CDR2: SSHAT, FNYEAQ (reference sequence). The CDR3 here is CASRLGRTSGYTDTQYF. In DNA form, the CDR3 reads TGTGCCAGCAGACTAGGCCGGACTAGCGGCTACACAGATACGCAGTATTTT.